The 28 T cell receptor beta chains reported below all come from one sample, sequenced in a study of shared clonotypes between healthy human individuals. TCRdb keeps only in-frame clones here, not all; method: immunoSEQ multiplex PCR. Of more than 2,000,000 clones detected, approximately 94% appear once; the ten largest clones hold roughly 0.14%. The sequenced sample was naive CD4+ T cells sorted from blood. Subset indicated: CD45RA+ positively selected. The receptors derive from a man between 18 and 35 years old in good health.

The CDR3 reads CASSVPATNYNEQFF. The CDR3, as DNA: TGCGCCAGCAGCGTACCCGCGACAAACTACAATGAGCAGTTCTTC. This sequence joins TRBV5-1 and TRBJ2-1; D unresolved. The CDR3 length is 15 residues. Trimming took 4 bases from V and 3 from J, leaving 14 bases between them. CDR1 and CDR2 (germline): SGHRS, YFSETQ.

The V gene is TRBV5-1, the J gene TRBJ1-4; D unresolved. V was cut by 4 bases and J by 8 bases, with 18 bases left in between. From germline, CDR1 is SGHRS and CDR2 YFSETQ. CDR3 length equals 15 residues. The CDR3 is CASSPTQVSYEKLFF. For the CDR3, the DNA is TGCGCCAGCAGCCCAACCCAGGTCTCTTACGAAAAACTGTTTTTT.

This chain connects TRBV5-1 to TRBJ2-2; weak D call: TRBD1 (6 bases). V was clipped by 3 bases and J by 5 bases, with 14 bases between them. CDR3 length: 15 amino acids. Germline-derived CDR1 and CDR2 are SGHRS and YFSETQ. The CDR3 spells CASSSGTLLTGELFF. Written as DNA, the CDR3 is TGCGCCAGCAGCTCCGGGACACTACTTACCGGGGAGCTGTTTTTT.

The rearrangement uses TRBV14 and TRBJ2-3; unclear D gene. The CDR3 runs to 12 residues. Trimming removed 1 base from V and 4 bases from J, with 3 bases in between. Germline CDR1 is SGHDN and CDR2 is FVKESK. The CDR3, as DNA: TGTGCCAGCAGCCAAGTTTCAGATACGCAGTATTTT. This codes for CASSQVSDTQYF.

V and J are TRBV5-4 and TRBJ2-7; 11 bases align to TRBD2. Germline values: CDR1 SGHNT, CDR2 YYREEE (reference sequence). This CDR3 comprises 15 residues. V shed 4 bases and J 0 bases; nucleotides not matched to a gene: 3. The CDR3 DNA sequence: TGTGCCAGCAGCCCTACTAGCGGGAGCTCCTACGAGCAGTACTTC. Translated: CASSPTSGSSYEQYF.

The chain joins TRBV5-4 to TRBJ2-2; possible D gene TRBD2, 7 bases. Germline V gene lookup returns CDR1 SGHNT and CDR2 YYREEE (reference sequence). V was cut by 4 bases and J by 2 bases, with 15 bases left in between. The length of the CDR3 is 16 residues. This CDR3 reads CASSRGAGSNTGELFF. CDR3 DNA sequence: TGTGCCAGCAGCCGGGGGGCCGGTTCAAACACCGGGGAGCTGTTTTTT.

The chain uses TRBV9 and TRBJ1-2; D is possibly TRBD1 (5 bases). The CDR3 is 13 residues long. Trimming stripped 5 bases from V and 5 bases from J, with 13 bases between. Germline V CDR1 and CDR2: SGDLS, YYNGEE. This chain's CDR3 is CASRPSGLYGYTF. In nucleotides, the CDR3 is TGTGCCAGCAGACCTTCAGGGTTGTATGGCTACACCTTC.

The chain uses TRBV5-1 and TRBJ1-6; D is undetermined. Trimming removed 1 base at V and 5 bases at J, with 10 bases between. Germline CDR1 SGHRS, CDR2 YFSETQ. This CDR3 spans 15 amino acids. CDR3 protein: CASSLQSGNNSPLHF. CDR3 coding DNA: TGCGCCAGCAGCTTGCAGTCGGGTAATAATTCACCCCTCCACTTT.

The chain links TRBV7-9 to TRBJ2-1; possible D gene TRBD1, 6 bases. Trimming removed 11 bases from V and 8 bases from J, with 10 bases in between. The CDR3 extends over 10 amino acids. In germline, CDR1 is SEHNR, CDR2 FQNEAQ (reference sequence). CDR3 nucleotides: TGTGCCGGGGACATCGATGAGCAGTTCTTC. It encodes CAGDIDEQFF. Full variable domain (remainder filled in from reference TRBV7-9 and TRBJ2-1): DTGVSQNPRHKITKRGQNVTFRCDPISEHNRLYWYRQTLGQGPEFLTYFQNEAQLEKSRLLSDRFSAERPKGSFSTLEIQRTEQGDSAMYLCAGDIDEQFFGPGTRLTVL.

J is TRBJ2-7 and V is TRBV5-1; TRBD2 matches at 13 bases. The junction had 9 bases not matched to a gene; V was cut back by 0 bases and J by 0 bases. The length of the CDR3 is 19 residues. Germline V gives CDR1 SGHRS, CDR2 YFSETQ. DNA for the CDR3: TGCGCCAGCAGCTTGGGGACTAGCGGGAGACCCGGGAACTCCTACGAGCAGTACTTC. It translates to CASSLGTSGRPGNSYEQYF.

The chain carries TRBV5-4 and TRBJ2-3; 13 bases align to TRBD2. In germline, CDR1 is SGHNT, CDR2 YYREEE (reference sequence). The CDR3 is made up of 14 amino acids. V gave up 4 bases and J gave up 4 bases; unmatched junction bases: 0. The CDR3 loop reads CASSGLAGADTQYF. The CDR3 DNA is TGTGCCAGCAGCGGACTAGCGGGGGCAGATACGCAGTATTTT.

The rearrangement links TRBV19 to TRBJ2-4; D might be TRBD1 (6 bases). Germline CDR1 LNHDA, CDR2 SQIVND (reference sequence). The CDR3 consists of 16 residues. V was pared by 5 bases and J by 3 bases, with 17 bases between. The CDR3: CASSETGPGGKNIQYF. CDR3 sequence (DNA): TGTGCCAGTAGTGAGACAGGACCCGGTGGCAAAAACATTCAGTACTTC.

V and J are TRBV28 and TRBJ2-3, with D maybe TRBD1 (7 bases). V lost 6 bases and J 3 bases, leaving 10 bases between the germline ends. Germline values: CDR1 MDHEN, CDR2 SYDVKM. The CDR3 length is 13 residues. The CDR3, as DNA: TGTGCCAGCAGGGAGGGGGCGACAGATACGCAGTATTTT. Amino acids: CASREGATDTQYF.

The genes are TRBV6-6 and TRBJ2-7, with TRBD2 matching 9 bases. Germline CDR1 is MNHNY and CDR2 is SVGAGI (reference sequence). The CDR3 loop spans 16 amino acids. Unmatched junction bases numbered 13, after V lost 4 bases and J lost 6 bases. The CDR3 sequence is CASSSRASSGNFEQYF. For the CDR3, the DNA is TGTGCCAGCAGTTCGCGTGCATCTAGCGGGAATTTCGAGCAGTACTTC.

The V gene is TRBV2, the J gene TRBJ1-4; maybe TRBD1 (5 bases). Germline V gene lookup returns CDR1 SNHLY and CDR2 FYNNEI. Trimming removed 7 bases at V and 3 bases at J, with 12 bases between. The CDR3 is made up of 14 amino acids. CDR3 DNA sequence: TGTGCCAGCACCGACAGACTGCCTAATGAAAAACTGTTTTTT. Translating gives CASTDRLPNEKLFF.

This clone was seen a single time. The chain combines TRBV2 with TRBJ2-5; 12 bases align to TRBD2. CDR1 and CDR2 (germline): SNHLY, FYNNEI. The CDR3 consists of 13 residues. The V and J ends lost 10 bases and 2 bases, in that order; junction bases with no gene match: 2. The DNA of the CDR3 is TGTGCCACTGGGACTAGCGGGCAAGAGACCCAGTACTTC. Its protein is CATGTSGQETQYF.

This clone was detected only once. The chain employs TRBV2 and TRBJ2-3; D is perhaps TRBD1 (7 bases). CDR3 length equals 12 residues. V dropped 10 bases and J dropped 5 bases, with 13 bases sitting between them. Germline V gene lookup returns CDR1 SNHLY and CDR2 FYNNEI. Written as DNA, the CDR3 is TGTGCCACCAGGGGGGCGGGAGATACGCAGTATTTT. Protein: CATRGAGDTQYF.

The CDR3 nucleotides read TGTGCCAGCCGGACTAGCGGGCTTCAAGATACGCAGTATTTT. It specifies CASRTSGLQDTQYF. The J gene is TRBJ2-3, the V gene TRBV2; 11 nucleotides align to TRBD2. The CDR3 has 14 amino acids. CDR1 is SNHLY and CDR2 is FYNNEI in the germline V gene. V lost 8 bases and J lost 5; bases outside the gene matches: 6.

V is TRBV5-1 and J is TRBJ1-2; the D gene is possibly TRBD1 (5 bases). The germline CDR1 and CDR2 sequences are SGHRS and YFSETQ. The CDR3 extends over 13 amino acids. V dropped 7 bases and J dropped 5 bases, with 15 bases sitting between them. The CDR3 DNA is TGCGCCAGCGGGGACGGCGCTTTTTATGGCTACACCTTC. This translates into CASGDGAFYGYTF.

The gene calls are TRBV10-3 and TRBJ2-4, with D unresolved. V was trimmed by 2 bases and J by 0 bases, leaving 8 bases between them. The CDR3 is 15 residues long. CDR1 and CDR2 (germline): ENHRY, SYGVKD. This CDR3 is CAISEGSQAKNIQYF. In nucleotides, the CDR3 is TGTGCCATCAGTGAGGGCAGCCAAGCCAAAAACATTCAGTACTTC.

Of note for this clone: Other DNA sequences from this sample encode an identical CDR3 as well. This chain links TRBV4-1 with TRBJ2-3; tentatively, D is TRBD1 (6 bases). This CDR3 comprises 15 residues. V lost 1 base and J lost 3, with 11 bases in between. CDR1 is MGHRA, CDR2 YSYEKL, per germline. The CDR3 coding sequence is TGCGCCAGCAGCCAAGGTAGGGGGTCAACAGATACGCAGTATTTT. This encodes CASSQGRGSTDTQYF.

This clone was counted a single time. The chain carries TRBV11-1 and TRBJ2-7; D uncertain. Trimming left V 3 bases short and J 2 bases short, with 11 bases between. Germline V gene lookup returns CDR1 SGHAT and CDR2 FQDESV (reference sequence). CDR3 length equals 14 residues. The CDR3: CASSFPGLAYEQYF. CDR3 nucleotide sequence: TGTGCCAGCAGCTTCCCCGGGTTAGCCTACGAGCAGTACTTC.

The chain is built from TRBV6-5 and TRBJ1-1; perhaps TRBD1 as D (5 bases). The CDR3 has 14 residues. Between the trimmed V and J ends, which lost 10 bases and 5 bases, there was a span of 20 bases. Per the germline V gene, CDR1 is MNHEY and CDR2 is SVGAGI. The CDR3 sequence is CATTPGGIGTEAFF. CDR3 sequence (DNA): TGTGCCACCACGCCCGGGGGGATAGGGACTGAAGCTTTCTTT.

This clone has a single count. The chain has TRBV5-1 and TRBJ1-1; no reliable D call. Germline CDR1 SGHRS, CDR2 YFSETQ. V was clipped by 0 bases and J by 1 base, with 7 bases between them. This CDR3 spans 14 amino acids. CDR3 loop: CASSLEDQNTEAFF. The CDR3 DNA reads TGCGCCAGCAGCTTGGAGGACCAGAACACTGAAGCTTTCTTT.

This rearrangement joins TRBV28 to TRBJ1-6; the match to TRBD1 covers 7 bases. J gave up 5 bases and V 1 base, and 2 bases lay outside the gene matches. This CDR3 has 15 amino acids. In germline, CDR1 is MDHEN, CDR2 SYDVKM. DNA for the CDR3: TGTGCCAGCAGTTTATTGAGGGGGCATAATTCACCCCTCCACTTT. This gives the protein CASSLLRGHNSPLHF.

The chain employs TRBV6-1 and TRBJ1-3, with unresolved D. This CDR3 is 14 amino acids long. Deletions cut 6 bases from V and 2 bases from J, with 11 bases between. CDR1 and CDR2 from the germline V gene are MNHNS and SASEGT. In nucleotides, the CDR3 is TGTGCCAGCAGGACGGTGACGGCTGGAAACACCATATATTTT. Its protein is CASRTVTAGNTIYF.

The chain is built from TRBV10-1 and TRBJ2-1, with D unresolved. V lost 0 bases, J lost 4 bases, and 7 bases lay in between. The CDR3 sequence is 14 residues long. The germline gives CDR1 WNHNN, CDR2 SYGVQD (reference sequence). CDR3 nucleotides: TGCGCCAGCAGTGAGTCAGCTAAATACAATGAGCAGTTCTTC. The encoded protein is CASSESAKYNEQFF.

V and J are TRBV7-2 and TRBJ2-5; TRBD1 is a possible D gene (5 bases). The CDR3 sequence is 14 residues long. Germline V gene sequence: CDR1 SGHTA, CDR2 FQGNSA. The V gene lost 5 bases and the J gene lost 1 base, with 11 bases spanning the gap. CDR3 coding DNA: TGTGCCAGCAGCGTCAGGGATCTCCAAGAGACCCAGTACTTC. Its protein product is CASSVRDLQETQYF.